This T cell receptor (beta chain) is drawn from a study of T-cell reconstitution after alpha-beta-depleted transplantation in children. Unique molecular identifiers were incorporated into the prepared TCRbeta library. MiXCR was run by TCRdb on the PCR reads, yielding one entry per CDR3 protein. Here the sample spans roughly 310,000 distinct CDR3 sequences, about a quarter being singletons. This clonotype turned up a few times. The sequence was collected from a male patient aged 10 to 17 who had a stem cell transplant for acute lymphoblastic leukemia, so the T cells may come from the graft donor. Specimen: PBMCs, mostly from graft donor cells, collected 180 days after TCRalphabeta/CD19-depleted stem cell transplant.

The CDR3 is CASSPRTPSGNTIYF. In DNA form, the CDR3 reads TGTGCCAGCAGTCCGCGGACACCCTCTGGAAACACCATATATTTT. V gene TRBV28 combines with J gene TRBJ1-3, with a tentative D call TRBD1 (5 bases). Trimming pared 5 bases from V and 0 bases from J, leaving 11 bases between. The germline gives CDR1 MDHEN, CDR2 SYDVKM. The CDR3 covers 15 residues. Based on the CDR3 plus reference TRBV28 and TRBJ1-3, the full variable domain is DVKVTQSSRYLVKRTGEKVFLECVQDMDHENMFWYRQDPGLGLRLIYFSYDVKMKEKGDIPEGYSVSREKKERFSLILESASTNQTSMYLCASSPRTPSGNTIYFGEGSWLTVV.